Following are 11 T cell receptor beta chains from one sample sequenced in a study of blood T cell repertoires in COVID-19. Some clones are missing from TCRdb's copy, which holds only in-frame ones; the method was immunoSEQ multiplex PCR. This table holds about 440,000 clones, 87% found once. Material for sequencing was PBMCs or T cells enriched from blood (not recorded which). These receptors were taken from a young woman with acute COVID-19.

V usage is TRBV27 and J usage is TRBJ2-2; 7 nucleotides agree with TRBD1. J gave up 6 bases and V 6 bases, and 7 bases lay outside the gene matches. Germline lookup yields CDR1 MNHEY and CDR2 SMNVEV (reference sequence). The CDR3 sequence is 14 residues long. This CDR3 reads CASSLEDRAGELFF. The DNA of the CDR3 is TGTGCCAGCAGCCTCGAAGACAGGGCCGGGGAGCTGTTTTTT.

The genes are TRBV3-1 (or the pseudogene TRBV3-2) and TRBJ2-1, with TRBD2 as a possible D gene (6 bases). Germline lookup yields CDR1 LGHDT and CDR2 YNNKEL (reference sequence). The CDR3 loop spans 16 amino acids. Deletions cut 2 bases from V and 10 bases from J, with 21 bases between. CDR3 amino acids: CASSQKGAIGGLEQFF. The CDR3 region has the DNA TGTGCCAGCAGCCAAAAAGGGGCCATCGGGGGTCTGGAGCAGTTCTTC.

The chain is built from TRBV5-4 and TRBJ2-1; the D gene is possibly TRBD2 (6 bases). CDR3 length: 15 amino acids. Germline V gives CDR1 SGHNT, CDR2 YYREEE (reference sequence). The V gene lost 4 bases and the J gene lost 4 bases, with 15 bases spanning the gap. The CDR3 DNA sequence: TGTGCCAGCAGCGAGGGACTTCCGACTTACAATGAGCAGTTCTTC. It is translated as CASSEGLPTYNEQFF.

The chain has TRBV18 and TRBJ1-1, with 7 nucleotides matching TRBD1. This CDR3 region has 14 residues. In germline, CDR1 is KGHSH, CDR2 LQKENI. Unmatched junction bases numbered 9, after V lost 6 bases and J lost 5 bases. CDR3 protein: CASSPGTAPTEAFF. The DNA for the CDR3 is TGTGCCAGCTCGCCAGGGACAGCCCCAACTGAAGCTTTCTTT.

V and J are TRBV28 and TRBJ1-2; D possibly corresponds to TRBD1 (6 bases). This CDR3 has 16 amino acids. Trimming took 2 bases from V and 6 from J, leaving 19 bases between them. CDR1 is MDHEN, CDR2 SYDVKM, per germline. CDR3 region: CASSLPNAGARHGYTF. CDR3 DNA: TGTGCCAGCAGTTTACCAAATGCGGGGGCGCGTCATGGCTACACCTTC.

The chain links TRBV11-2 to TRBJ2-3; TRBD1 matches at 10 bases. With V trimmed by 5 bases and J by 3 bases, 8 bases remained unmatched. The germline CDR1 and CDR2 sequences are SGHAT and FQNNGV. This CDR3 has 16 amino acids. This CDR3 is CASSTRTGGGTDTQYF. The CDR3 bases are TGTGCCAGCAGCACACGGACAGGGGGGGGGACAGATACGCAGTATTTT.

This clone occurred once. The chain is built from TRBV5-4 and TRBJ2-7; 12 nucleotides line up with TRBD2. Germline loops: CDR1 SGHNT, CDR2 YYREEE (reference sequence). The ends lost 4 bases at V and 4 bases at J; junction bases unmatched: 6. The CDR3 is made up of 15 amino acids. CDR3 in DNA: TGTGCCAGCAGCACGACTAGCGGGGGATTTTACGAGCAGTACTTC. Amino acid sequence: CASSTTSGGFYEQYF.

The sample holds one count of this clone. The J gene is TRBJ2-7, the V gene TRBV28; possible D gene TRBD2, 6 bases. CDR3 length equals 15 residues. CDR1 is MDHEN and CDR2 is SYDVKM in the germline V gene. Trimming left V 3 bases short and J 4 bases short, with 16 bases between. CDR3 bases: TGTGCCAGCAGTTTCAGTAGGGCGGGAAGATACGAGCAGTACTTC. Protein: CASSFSRAGRYEQYF.

The chain combines TRBV19 with TRBJ1-2; D gene ambiguous. The germline CDR1 and CDR2 sequences are LNHDA and SQIVND (reference sequence). The length of the CDR3 is 15 residues. Trimming stripped 3 bases from V and 4 bases from J, with 15 bases between. The CDR3 DNA is TGTGCCAGTAGTATGGCTCCCTCATCAATCTATGGCTACACCTTC. Residues: CASSMAPSSIYGYTF.

The rearrangement uses TRBV10-2 and TRBJ1-6, with 8 bases matching TRBD1. V trimming: 6 bases; J trimming: 7 bases; junction bases outside the gene matches: 11. CDR1 and CDR2 from the germline V gene are WSHSY and SAAADI. This CDR3 spans 16 amino acids. The CDR3 DNA follows: TGCGCCAGCAGCCTCTCGACAGGGGCTCTAAATTCACCCCTCCACTTT. Protein product: CASSLSTGALNSPLHF.

Here the CDR3 DNA reads TGTGCCAGCAGCCGAATGGACGCGGGAGTTGGGAATGAGCAGTTCTTC. It codes for CASSRMDAGVGNEQFF. The chain uses TRBV2 and TRBJ2-1; 7 nucleotides match TRBD2. The V gene end was trimmed by 6 bases and the J gene end by 7 bases; junction bases not matched to a gene: 15. The CDR3 sequence is 16 residues long. Per germline, CDR1 SNHLY and CDR2 FYNNEI.